Following are 32 T cell receptor beta chains from one sample sequenced in a study of T cell changes during pregnancy in multiple sclerosis. TCRdb keeps only in-frame clones here, not all; method: immunoSEQ multiplex PCR. The table lists about 56,000 clones, approximately 90% of them singletons, with more than 2% in the top ten. The sequences come from peripheral blood, collected in the first trimester of pregnancy. All receptors derive from a female donor in good health, enrolled as a control in a pregnancy study.

V usage is TRBV5-4 and J usage is TRBJ2-7, with TRBD2 matching 7 bases. CDR3 size: 16 residues. The germline V gene has CDR1 SGHNT and CDR2 YYREEE (reference sequence). V lost 5 bases, J lost 2 bases, and 13 bases stayed unmatched. The CDR3 coding sequence is TGTGCCAGCAGGGACGGGAGTAGCGGGCTTCCCTACGAGCAGTACTTC. It is translated as CASRDGSSGLPYEQYF.

The V and J genes are TRBV11-2 and TRBJ2-4; 7 bases align to TRBD1. This CDR3 comprises 12 residues. The germline V gene has CDR1 SGHAT and CDR2 FQNNGV. V shed 6 bases, J shed 10 bases, and the junction held 6 bases outside the gene matches. The CDR3: CASRGEQGIQYF. CDR3 DNA: TGTGCCAGCAGGGGGGAACAGGGGATTCAGTACTTC.

V usage is TRBV5-1 and J usage is TRBJ2-2; a possible D gene is TRBD2 (6 bases). The V end was cut by 4 bases, the J end by 4 bases, with 14 bases between. The CDR3 is 15 amino acids. Germline V gene sequence: CDR1 SGHRS, CDR2 YFSETQ. The CDR3 is CASSPGDSSTGELFF. As DNA, the CDR3 is TGCGCCAGCAGCCCGGGGGATTCTTCCACCGGGGAGCTGTTTTTT.

The rearrangement uses TRBV4-1 and TRBJ2-7; 11 bases line up with TRBD2. From germline, CDR1 is MGHRA and CDR2 YSYEKL. After removal of 6 bases from V and 7 bases from J, the junction contained 8 bases not matched to a gene. This CDR3 has 14 residues. CDR3 in amino acids: CASSLTSGTGEQYF. CDR3 coding DNA: TGCGCCAGCAGTCTGACTAGCGGGACGGGAGAGCAGTACTTC.

The rearrangement joins TRBV28 to TRBJ2-7; 7 bases are a match to TRBD2. Germline CDR1 and CDR2: MDHEN and SYDVKM. The CDR3 is made up of 13 amino acids. Trimming cost V 9 bases and J 2 bases; bases outside gene matches: 7. CDR3 residues: CASSGHTAYEQYF. CDR3 nucleotides: TGTGCCAGTAGCGGGCATACTGCCTACGAGCAGTACTTC.

The CDR3 coding sequence is TGTGCCAGCACCGGAGGATTGCGGGACATTCAGTACTTC. Translating gives CASTGGLRDIQYF. The gene calls are TRBV2 and TRBJ2-4, with D maybe TRBD2 (5 bases). CDR1 is SNHLY and CDR2 is FYNNEI in the germline V gene. There are 13 residues in the CDR3. V lost 7 bases to trimming and J lost 8 bases, with 15 bases between them. The whole variable domain, filled in from reference TRBV2 and TRBJ2-4, reads EPEVTQTPSHQVTQMGQEVILRCVPISNHLYFYWYRQILGQKVEFLVSFYNNEISEKSEIFDDQFSVERPDGSNFTLKIRSTKLEDSAMYFCASTGGLRDIQYFGAGTRLSVL.

This clone appeared once. The chain employs TRBV29-1 and TRBJ1-3, with unresolved D. This CDR3 region has 15 residues. Germline lookup yields CDR1 SQVTM and CDR2 ANQGSEA. Between the trimmed V and J ends, which lost 4 bases and 0 bases, there was a span of 13 bases. CDR3 nucleotides: TGCAGCGTTGTGTTCGGTCTGATCTCTGGAAACACCATATATTTT. Protein: CSVVFGLISGNTIYF.

The chain is built from TRBV7-9 and TRBJ1-3, with D maybe TRBD1 (5 bases). The CDR3 covers 17 residues. V dropped 5 bases and J dropped 0 bases, with 17 bases sitting between them. In germline, CDR1 is SEHNR, CDR2 FQNEAQ (reference sequence). The DNA for the CDR3 is TGTGCCAGCAGCCATCCTTCCAGACAGTTCTCTGGAAACACCATATATTTT. This gives the protein CASSHPSRQFSGNTIYF.

CDR3 bases: TGCAGCGCTATGAACACCGGGGAGCTGTTTTTT. Translated, it gives CSAMNTGELFF. The chain is built from TRBV29-1 and TRBJ2-2, with D unresolved. CDR3 length: 11 amino acids. V was trimmed by 7 bases and J by 1 base, leaving 4 bases between them. Germline values: CDR1 SQVTM, CDR2 ANQGSEA.

The chain joins TRBV7-6 to TRBJ2-7; D is unclear. The V and J ends lost 2 bases and 2 bases respectively, with 10 bases between them. Per germline, CDR1 SGHVS and CDR2 FNYEAQ. CDR3 length: 14 amino acids. The CDR3 loop is CASSLYRWPYEQYF. The CDR3 DNA follows: TGTGCCAGCAGCTTATATCGTTGGCCCTACGAGCAGTACTTC.

The rearrangement joins TRBV5-1 to TRBJ2-1, with TRBD2 as a possible D gene (7 bases). With 0 bases removed from V and 6 bases from J, the gap between germline ends came to 22 bases. Germline V gene data show CDR1 as SGHRS and CDR2 as YFSETQ. The CDR3 extends over 18 amino acids. CDR3 sequence: CASSLAQGGGAFGNEQFF. DNA of the CDR3: TGCGCCAGCAGCTTGGCCCAAGGAGGGGGGGCCTTTGGCAATGAGCAGTTCTTC.

This sequence joins TRBV30 and TRBJ1-3; D unclear. V was clipped by 7 bases and J by 0 bases, with 10 bases between them. This CDR3 comprises 13 residues. In germline, CDR1 is GTSNPN, CDR2 SVGIG (reference sequence). For the CDR3, the DNA is TGTGCCTTACGACTTAACTCTGGAAACACCATATATTTT. It encodes CALRLNSGNTIYF.

The chain uses TRBV19 and TRBJ1-4; TRBD1 might be the D (6 bases). V was clipped by 11 bases and J by 1 base, with 11 bases between them. The CDR3 runs to 13 residues. Germline CDR1 is LNHDA and CDR2 is SQIVND (reference sequence). CDR3 bases: TGTGCCGCCACGACAGGAACTAATGAAAAACTGTTTTTT. As protein: CAATTGTNEKLFF.

This sequence joins TRBV19 and TRBJ2-2, with 8 bases lining up with TRBD2. The CDR3 is 17 residues long. Per the germline V gene, CDR1 is LNHDA and CDR2 is SQIVND (reference sequence). The trim removed 7 bases at V and 0 bases at J, leaving 10 bases unmatched. This CDR3 is CASTFSGTNSNTGELFF. CDR3 in DNA: TGTGCCAGTACCTTTAGCGGGACAAATTCGAACACCGGGGAGCTGTTTTTT.

In its sample, this clone was seen once. This chain connects TRBV7-6 to TRBJ1-5, with TRBD1 matching 9 bases. Germline trimming cut 5 bases from V and 7 bases from J; bases unmatched to any gene: 6. CDR3 length: 14 amino acids. The V gene's germline CDR1 is SGHVS and CDR2 FNYEAQ. The CDR3 DNA sequence: TGTGCCAGCAGCCCGGGACAGGGTGTCCAGCCCCAGCATTTT. This gives the protein CASSPGQGVQPQHF.

The chain has TRBV7-3 and TRBJ1-1; the D is unclear. The V gene lost 2 bases and the J gene lost 6 bases, with 13 bases spanning the gap. There are 14 residues in the CDR3. Germline V CDR1 and CDR2: SGHTA, FQGTGA. CDR3 sequence reads: CASSLRGREAEAFF. For the CDR3, the DNA is TGTGCCAGCAGCTTACGAGGCAGAGAGGCTGAAGCTTTCTTT.

This chain connects TRBV2 to TRBJ2-3, with D unclear. CDR1 is SNHLY, CDR2 FYNNEI, per germline. V shed 2 bases and J shed 2 bases, with 5 bases lying between them. The CDR3 covers 13 residues. The CDR3, as DNA: TGTGCCAGCAGTGAATTTATCACAGATACGCAGTATTTT. Protein sequence: CASSEFITDTQYF.

This sequence joins TRBV6-5 and TRBJ2-2; D uncertain. The CDR3 is made up of 14 amino acids. CDR1 MNHEY and CDR2 SVGAGI come from the germline V gene. V shed 2 bases and J shed 4 bases, with 8 bases lying between them. The CDR3 here is CASSYSGGTGELFF. The CDR3 DNA reads TGTGCCAGCAGTTACAGTGGCGGCACCGGGGAGCTGTTTTTT.

V is TRBV27 and J is TRBJ2-7; 10 bases match TRBD2. This CDR3 is 16 amino acids long. Germline trimming cut 2 bases from V and 1 base from J; bases unmatched to any gene: 5. Germline V gives CDR1 MNHEY, CDR2 SMNVEV (reference sequence). CDR3 sequence: CASSLNLAGASYEQYF. The CDR3 nucleotides are TGTGCCAGCAGTTTAAACCTAGCGGGAGCATCCTACGAGCAGTACTTC.

This sequence joins TRBV9 and TRBJ2-2; TRBD1 matches 8 bases. J was trimmed by 2 bases and V by 4 bases; bases with no gene match: 4. CDR3 length equals 15 residues. Germline V gives CDR1 SGDLS, CDR2 YYNGEE. The CDR3 region is CASSSDRENTGELFF. In DNA, the CDR3 is TGTGCCAGCAGCTCGGACAGGGAAAACACCGGGGAGCTGTTTTTT.

The chain carries TRBV27 and TRBJ1-2; possibly TRBD1 for D (5 bases). Trimming cost V 3 bases and J 8 bases, with 10 bases left between them. CDR3 length: 12 amino acids. The germline V gene encodes CDR1 MNHEY and CDR2 SMNVEV (reference sequence). Here the CDR3 reads CASSFQGKGYTF. The CDR3 DNA is TGTGCCAGCAGTTTTCAGGGAAAGGGCTACACCTTC.

This chain connects TRBV19 to TRBJ1-1; D is unresolved. CDR1 is LNHDA and CDR2 is SQIVND in the germline V gene (reference sequence). The V and J ends lost 7 bases and 6 bases respectively, with 15 bases between them. This CDR3 has 13 amino acids. The CDR3 sequence is CASTHLGGPEAFF. The CDR3 nucleotides read TGTGCCAGTACCCATCTGGGAGGTCCTGAAGCTTTCTTT.

The chain couples TRBV5-1 to TRBJ2-7; 8 bases agree with TRBD2. The CDR3 length is 15 residues. J lost 1 base, V lost 4 bases, and 7 bases had no gene match. The germline V gene encodes CDR1 SGHRS and CDR2 YFSETQ. The CDR3 sequence: CASSPGGLASYEQYF. The CDR3 nucleotides are TGCGCCAGCAGCCCCGGAGGACTAGCATCCTACGAGCAGTACTTC.

This clone occurred a few times. The CDR3 protein is CASRPGTSPYNEQFF. CDR3 DNA: TGTGCCAGCAGACCCGGGACTAGTCCCTACAATGAGCAGTTCTTC. The rearrangement links TRBV6-5 to TRBJ2-1; 8 nucleotides match TRBD2. The germline V gene has CDR1 MNHEY and CDR2 SVGAGI. This CDR3 has 15 residues. V lost 6 bases to trimming and J lost 2 bases; unmatched junction nucleotides: 6.

The rearrangement uses TRBV27 and TRBJ2-5; TRBD2 matches at 8 bases. The CDR3 consists of 16 residues. Looked up from germline, CDR1 is MNHEY and CDR2 is SMNVEV (reference sequence). With 0 bases clipped from V and 5 bases from J, the junction kept 8 bases outside the gene matches. In nucleotides, the CDR3 is TGTGCCAGCAGTTTATCGAGCGGGGGCGTAGGGGAGACCCAGTACTTC. It specifies CASSLSSGGVGETQYF.

The V and J genes are TRBV30 and TRBJ1-1; D gene unclear. CDR3 length: 11 residues. V was pared by 1 base and J by 6 bases, with 6 bases between. The germline gives CDR1 GTSNPN, CDR2 SVGIG (reference sequence). CDR3 amino acids: CAWSGGAEAFF. The CDR3 DNA reads as TGTGCCTGGAGTGGGGGAGCTGAAGCTTTCTTT.

J is TRBJ1-1 and V is TRBV28; D may be TRBD1 (6 bases). CDR1 and CDR2 (germline): MDHEN, SYDVKM. V lost 4 bases and J lost 3, with 21 bases in between. This CDR3 contains 17 residues. This chain's CDR3 is CASSSARGTSPDTEAFF. The CDR3 DNA is TGTGCCAGCAGTTCCGCCAGGGGTACCTCCCCTGACACTGAAGCTTTCTTT.

The chain recombines TRBV7-9 with TRBJ1-2, with 7 bases lining up with TRBD1. The V and J ends lost 1 base and 3 bases, in that order; junction bases with no gene match: 11. Germline CDR1 is SEHNR and CDR2 is FQNEAQ (reference sequence). The CDR3 consists of 17 residues. CDR3 in amino acids: CASSLERARGRYYGYTF. CDR3 nucleotides: TGTGCCAGCAGCTTAGAGAGAGCGAGGGGGCGTTACTATGGCTACACCTTC.

The CDR3 loop is CAKQEPNTEAFF. For the CDR3, the DNA is TGTGCCAAACAGGAGCCTAACACTGAAGCTTTCTTT. V gene TRBV30 combines with J gene TRBJ1-1; perhaps TRBD1 as D (5 bases). The germline V gene has CDR1 GTSNPN and CDR2 SVGIG (reference sequence). The CDR3 loop spans 12 amino acids. Trimming took off 8 bases at V and 2 bases at J, with 12 bases between the two ends.

This rearrangement joins TRBV4-1 to TRBJ2-2, with D maybe TRBD2 (6 bases). This CDR3 comprises 16 residues. Deletions cut 4 bases from V and 0 bases from J, with 12 bases between. Per the germline V gene, CDR1 is MGHRA and CDR2 is YSYEKL. CDR3: CASSRDGTPNTGELFF. CDR3 nucleotide sequence: TGCGCCAGCAGCCGAGACGGGACTCCGAACACCGGGGAGCTGTTTTTT.

This rearrangement joins TRBV6-5 to TRBJ1-1; maybe TRBD1 (6 bases). Germline V lookup: CDR1 MNHEY, CDR2 SVGAGI. Trimming removed 0 bases from V and 7 bases from J, with 15 bases in between. The CDR3 extends over 15 amino acids. The CDR3 DNA follows: TGTGCCAGCAGTTACTCCGGGGGAGGGGGTAATGAAGCTTTCTTT. It codes for CASSYSGGGGNEAFF.

The rearrangement links TRBV9 to TRBJ2-1; 16 bases line up with TRBD2. The germline CDR1 and CDR2 sequences are SGDLS and YYNGEE. The junction had 5 bases not matched to a gene; V was cut back by 3 bases and J by 8 bases. There are 16 residues in the CDR3. The DNA for the CDR3 is TGTGCCAGCAGCGCGGGACTAGCGGGAGGGCAGGATGAGCAGTTCTTC. It specifies CASSAGLAGGQDEQFF.